The clone carrying this T cell receptor beta chain was counted only a few times. Stimulators, some 200,000 irradiated and violet-dye-labeled cells, were plated with some 200,000 CFSE-labeled responder cells. Looked up from germline, CDR1 is GTSNPN and CDR2 is SVGIG (reference sequence). The CDR3 totals 14 residues. V was pared by 1 base and J by 4 bases, with 6 bases of the junction left unmatched. The record originates from a study of graft-versus-host responses after intestinal transplantation. Background on the study: Transplants given to recipients were multivisceral, liver-intestinal, or isolated intestinal.

This table comes from immunoSEQ multiplex PCR, and its TCRdb copy is limited to in-frame clones, with some not included. Of some 13,000 clones in the sample, 30% to 40% were seen once. V is TRBV30 and J is TRBJ1-2, with TRBD1 matching over 7 bases. Here the sequenced sample was alloreactive CD8+ T cells from a mixed lymphocyte reaction culture, taken before intestinal transplant. Subset noted: CFSE-low proliferating T cells sorted from roughly 6-day pre-transplant mixed lymphocyte reaction (GvH or HvG direction). This clonotype originated in a human patient who received an intestinal transplant. Written as DNA, the CDR3 is TGTGCCTGGAGTGATACCGGGACAGCCTATGGCTACACCTTC. It yields the protein CAWSDTGTAYGYTF.